Below, 26 T cell receptor beta chains from the same sample are listed, as sequenced in a study of blood T cell repertoires in COVID-19 (dated by TCRdb to 2020 to 2021). Library preparation was by the immunoSEQ multiplex PCR assay. Sourced from immuneACCESS, this table was stored by TCRdb with only in-frame sequences that have V and J called. A share of the clones is absent; for the studies checked, an unresolved V gene accounts for under half, and the remainder has no known explanation. For this sample there are some 240,000 clones; around 81% appear just once. Clones ranked in the top ten supply roughly 8% of the sample. Sequencing was carried out using peripheral blood. These receptors were collected from an elderly woman with COVID-19, enrolled during active disease.

V usage is TRBV18 and J usage is TRBJ1-1; no reliable D call. Germline values: CDR1 KGHSH, CDR2 LQKENI. The CDR3 has 13 amino acids. Trimming left V 8 bases short and J 0 bases short, with 10 bases between. The CDR3 nucleotides read TGTGCCAGCCGCCCTTCGGTGAACACTGAAGCTTTCTTT. The encoded protein is CASRPSVNTEAFF.

The V and J genes are TRBV6-1 and TRBJ1-3; TRBD1 aligns across 8 bases. The V and J ends lost 0 bases and 4 bases, in that order; junction bases with no gene match: 8. Germline V gene sequence: CDR1 MNHNS, CDR2 SASEGT. The length of the CDR3 is 17 residues. The CDR3 bases are TGTGCCAGCAGTGAAGCCCGAGACAGGGGATCGGGAAACACCATATATTTT. It translates to CASSEARDRGSGNTIYF.

This chain connects TRBV29-1 to TRBJ1-1; D remains ambiguous. This CDR3 spans 13 amino acids. Trimming took off 2 bases at V and 0 bases at J, with 7 bases between the two ends. In germline, CDR1 is SQVTM, CDR2 ANQGSEA. The CDR3 DNA reads TGCAGCGTTGAAAGCTCCATGAACACTGAAGCTTTCTTT. It translates to CSVESSMNTEAFF.

The chain combines TRBV7-9 with TRBJ1-1; D gene ambiguous. The ends were cut back, 7 bases at V and 11 bases at J, with 8 bases in the middle. The germline gives CDR1 SEHNR, CDR2 FQNEAQ (reference sequence). The CDR3 has 9 residues. The chain's CDR3 is CASNFPAFF. CDR3 nucleotide sequence: TGTGCCAGCAACTTCCCGGCTTTCTTT.

The V and J genes are TRBV9 and TRBJ1-2; D is unclear. The CDR3 loop spans 13 amino acids. The V end lost 0 bases, the J end lost 1 base, and 4 bases lay between the germline ends. Germline assignment: CDR1 SGDLS and CDR2 YYNGEE. The CDR3 sequence is CASSVGVNYGYTF. CDR3 nucleotides: TGTGCCAGCAGCGTAGGCGTTAACTATGGCTACACCTTC.

CDR3 in DNA: TGTGCCAGTAGAGGGAGGAACTATGGCTACACCTTC. This sequence encodes CASRGRNYGYTF. The chain has TRBV19 and TRBJ1-2; D remains ambiguous. Germline V gene sequence: CDR1 LNHDA, CDR2 SQIVND (reference sequence). This CDR3 comprises 12 residues. Trimming stripped 6 bases from V and 2 bases from J, with 7 bases between.

This clone showed up just once. CDR3 amino acids: CASSSTGIAYNEQFF. CDR3 coding DNA: TGTGCCAGTAGTAGTACAGGTATTGCCTACAATGAGCAGTTCTTC. V gene TRBV19 combines with J gene TRBJ2-1, with D possibly being TRBD1 (5 bases). The CDR3 spans 15 residues. V was pared by 4 bases and J by 2 bases, with 12 bases between. The germline V gene encodes CDR1 LNHDA and CDR2 SQIVND (reference sequence).

The V gene is TRBV9, the J gene TRBJ1-2, with TRBD1 matching over 9 bases. The V gene end was trimmed by 4 bases and the J gene end by 0 bases; junction bases not matched to a gene: 7. Per germline, CDR1 SGDLS and CDR2 YYNGEE. The CDR3 spans 16 residues. The CDR3 DNA sequence: TGTGCCAGCAGCAGAGGGACAGGGATTACTAACTATGGCTACACCTTC. Residues: CASSRGTGITNYGYTF.

The chain couples TRBV6-2 or TRBV6-3 to TRBJ1-5, with D possibly matching TRBD1 (5 bases). This CDR3 has 14 amino acids. Trimming took 3 bases from V and 6 from J, leaving 12 bases between them. Germline V lookup: CDR1 MNHEY, CDR2 SVGEGT. The CDR3: CASSYSQGIQPQHF. The CDR3 DNA reads TGTGCCAGCAGTTATAGCCAGGGAATTCAGCCCCAGCATTTT.

This chain uses TRBV28 with TRBJ1-2, with TRBD1 as a possible D gene (5 bases). The CDR3 loop spans 16 amino acids. Germline lookup yields CDR1 MDHEN and CDR2 SYDVKM. V lost 2 bases and J 4 bases, leaving 17 bases between the germline ends. The CDR3 spells CASSLGLWDLSYGYTF. CDR3 DNA sequence: TGTGCCAGCAGTTTAGGACTATGGGACCTGTCCTATGGCTACACCTTC.

The V and J genes are TRBV6-5 and TRBJ2-5; 9 bases are shared with TRBD1. Germline lookup yields CDR1 MNHEY and CDR2 SVGAGI. V lost 1 base to trimming and J lost 5 bases; unmatched junction nucleotides: 8. This CDR3 spans 16 amino acids. The CDR3 DNA follows: TGTGCCAGCAGTTACTATGCAGGGACAGGGCGTGAGACCCAGTACTTC. Amino acids: CASSYYAGTGRETQYF.

This clone was detected only once. V gene TRBV29-1 combines with J gene TRBJ2-4; no clear D. Germline V gene sequence: CDR1 SQVTM, CDR2 ANQGSEA. This CDR3 contains 12 residues. V was clipped by 6 bases and J by 8 bases, with 14 bases between them. In nucleotides, the CDR3 is TGCAGCGTCCCGGGTCCATGGGACATTCAGTACTTC. Residues: CSVPGPWDIQYF.

The chain employs TRBV28 and TRBJ1-4, with 9 bases identical to TRBD1. Unmatched junction bases numbered 4, after V lost 2 bases and J lost 3 bases. The length of the CDR3 is 16 residues. CDR1 is MDHEN, CDR2 SYDVKM, per germline. The CDR3 DNA sequence: TGTGCCAGCAGTTTAGCTACAGGGGGCTCTAATGAAAAACTGTTTTTT. Amino acids: CASSLATGGSNEKLFF. The variable domain in full, completed from reference TRBV28 and TRBJ1-4, reads DVKVTQSSRYLVKRTGEKVFLECVQDMDHENMFWYRQDPGLGLRLIYFSYDVKMKEKGDIPEGYSVSREKKERFSLILESASTNQTSMYLCASSLATGGSNEKLFFGSGTQLSVL.

This clone was observed a handful of times. The chain carries TRBV15 and TRBJ1-2; TRBD1 matches at 8 bases. CDR3 size: 15 residues. Germline CDR1 is LNHNV and CDR2 is YYDKDF (reference sequence). V gave up 0 bases and J gave up 0 bases; unmatched junction bases: 0. The CDR3 sequence: CATSREQGANYGYTF. The DNA for the CDR3 is TGTGCCACCAGCAGAGAACAGGGGGCTAACTATGGCTACACCTTC.

This sequence joins TRBV4-1 and TRBJ1-1; D might be TRBD1 (6 bases). V lost 3 bases and J lost 1, with 15 bases in between. Looked up from germline, CDR1 is MGHRA and CDR2 is YSYEKL. CDR3 length: 16 amino acids. Here the CDR3 reads CASSHPIRGWNTEAFF. The CDR3 bases are TGCGCCAGCAGCCACCCTATCAGGGGCTGGAACACTGAAGCTTTCTTT.

The chain uses TRBV10-2 and TRBJ2-2, with 14 bases lining up with TRBD2. There are 18 residues in the CDR3. The germline gives CDR1 WSHSY, CDR2 SAAADI. After removal of 10 bases from V and 3 bases from J, the junction contained 13 bases not matched to a gene. This CDR3 reads CATRSGTSGRVDTGELFF. The CDR3 region has the DNA TGCGCCACCCGCAGCGGGACTAGCGGGAGAGTAGACACCGGGGAGCTGTTTTTT.

The chain combines TRBV12-3 or TRBV12-4 with TRBJ2-7, with D hard to call. V lost 3 bases, J lost 2 bases, and 5 bases lay in between. The CDR3 sequence is 12 residues long. The CDR3 nucleotides are TGTGCCAGCAGTTTCTATGCCTACGAGCAGTACTTC. This gives the protein CASSFYAYEQYF.

CDR3 sequence: CASSEMGGSFSGELFF. For the CDR3, the DNA is TGTGCCAGCAGCGAGATGGGCGGGAGTTTTTCCGGGGAGCTGTTTTTT. The gene calls are TRBV28 and TRBJ2-2; 7 positions agree with TRBD2. CDR1 is MDHEN, CDR2 SYDVKM, per germline. This CDR3 spans 16 amino acids. V gave up 6 bases and J gave up 6 bases; unmatched junction bases: 13.

The CDR3 DNA follows: TGCAGCGCACAGGGGCCCGATGAAAAACTGTTTTTT. It specifies CSAQGPDEKLFF. The V and J genes are TRBV29-1 and TRBJ1-4; 7 positions agree with TRBD1. The trim removed 7 bases at V and 6 bases at J, leaving 5 bases unmatched. Germline V gene sequence: CDR1 SQVTM, CDR2 ANQGSEA. CDR3 length equals 12 residues.

The chain combines TRBV2 with TRBJ2-1; 8 positions match TRBD2. J lost 3 bases, V lost 6 bases, and 10 bases had no gene match. The CDR3 sequence is 16 residues long. CDR1 SNHLY and CDR2 FYNNEI come from the germline V gene. The CDR3 loop is CASSPGAGEVYNEQFF. CDR3 DNA: TGTGCCAGCAGCCCGGGAGCGGGAGAGGTCTACAATGAGCAGTTCTTC.

The chain uses TRBV10-3 and TRBJ2-7, with unresolved D. CDR3 size: 11 residues. Germline V gives CDR1 ENHRY, CDR2 SYGVKD. The ends were cut back, 4 bases at V and 6 bases at J, with 7 bases in the middle. The CDR3 loop is CAISGGSEQYF. In nucleotides, the CDR3 is TGTGCCATCAGTGGAGGTAGCGAGCAGTACTTC.

The rearrangement uses TRBV28 and TRBJ1-2; D may be TRBD1 (6 bases). V dropped 2 bases and J dropped 9 bases, with 16 bases sitting between them. This CDR3 has 14 amino acids. Germline CDR1 MDHEN, CDR2 SYDVKM. The CDR3 reads CASSLNGGLNSYTF. CDR3 coding DNA: TGTGCCAGCAGTTTAAATGGGGGCCTAAATAGCTACACCTTC.

This clone was seen more than once but under ten times. CDR3 in amino acids: CASSPETRYGYTF. The CDR3 nucleotides read TGTGCCAGCTCACCAGAGACACGTTATGGCTACACCTTC. V and J are TRBV18 and TRBJ1-2; D unresolved. With 2 bases removed from V and 5 bases from J, the gap between germline ends came to 9 bases. This CDR3 contains 13 residues. In germline, CDR1 is KGHSH, CDR2 LQKENI.

This clone was detected only a few times. J is TRBJ1-2 and V is TRBV4-1; D possibly corresponds to TRBD1 (5 bases). Germline assignment: CDR1 MGHRA and CDR2 YSYEKL. CDR3 length: 16 amino acids. The germline V and J ends were trimmed by 3 bases and 6 bases, with 20 bases remaining between them. CDR3 in amino acids: CASSHVSGDRGDGYTF. The CDR3, as DNA: TGCGCCAGCAGCCACGTCAGCGGCGATCGGGGGGATGGCTACACCTTC.

The V call is TRBV2, the J call TRBJ1-5; 8 bases line up with TRBD1. Unmatched junction bases numbered 7, after V lost 8 bases and J lost 7 bases. The V gene's germline CDR1 is SNHLY and CDR2 FYNNEI. There are 13 residues in the CDR3. The CDR3 region has the DNA TGTGCCAGCCGAGACAGGGGACAGCAGCCCCAGCATTTT. Amino acids: CASRDRGQQPQHF.

The gene calls are TRBV28 and TRBJ1-6, with 7 bases matching TRBD1. The CDR3 sequence is 14 residues long. CDR1 and CDR2 (germline): MDHEN, SYDVKM. Unmatched junction bases numbered 5, after V lost 5 bases and J lost 7 bases. Here the CDR3 reads CASSRPGGNSPLHF. CDR3 nucleotides: TGTGCCAGCAGTCGCCCAGGGGGAAATTCACCCCTCCACTTT.